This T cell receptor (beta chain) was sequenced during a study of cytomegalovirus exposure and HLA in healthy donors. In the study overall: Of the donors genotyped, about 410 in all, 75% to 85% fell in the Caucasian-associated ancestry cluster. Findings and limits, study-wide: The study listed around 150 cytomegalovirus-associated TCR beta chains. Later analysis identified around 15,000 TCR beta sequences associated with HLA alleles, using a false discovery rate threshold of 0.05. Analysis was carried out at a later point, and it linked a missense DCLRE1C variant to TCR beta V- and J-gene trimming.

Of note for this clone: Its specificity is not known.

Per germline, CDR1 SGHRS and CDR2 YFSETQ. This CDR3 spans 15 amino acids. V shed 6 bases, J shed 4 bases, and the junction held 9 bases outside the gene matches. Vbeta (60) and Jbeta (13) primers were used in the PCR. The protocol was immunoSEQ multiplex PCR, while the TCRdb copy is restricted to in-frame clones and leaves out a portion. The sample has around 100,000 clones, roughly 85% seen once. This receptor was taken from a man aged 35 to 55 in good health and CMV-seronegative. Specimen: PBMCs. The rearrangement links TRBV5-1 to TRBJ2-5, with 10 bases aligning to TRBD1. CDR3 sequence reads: CASIPGQGFRETQYF. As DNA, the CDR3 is TGCGCCAGCATCCCGGGACAGGGGTTTCGAGAGACCCAGTACTTC. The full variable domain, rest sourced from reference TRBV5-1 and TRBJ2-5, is KAGVTQTPRYLIKTRGQQVTLSCSPISGHRSVSWYQQTPGQGLQFLFEYFSETQRNKGNFPGRFSGRQFSNSRSEMNVSTLELGDSALYLCASIPGQGFRETQYFGPGTRLLVL.